The 31 T cell receptor beta chains given below trace back to one sample, sequenced in a study of post-analysis software for immune sequencing data. For these receptors, no antigen is known. Sequencing libraries made from TCR beta cDNA carried unique molecular identifiers. TCRdb reprocessed the PCR reads with MiXCR, giving one entry per CDR3 protein. The data contain fewer than 850,000 distinct CDR3 sequences, 25% to 30% of them singletons. General study results and limits: The study found TRBV5-6, TRBV5-1 and TRBV20-1 among about five TRBV segments more frequent in patients than controls.

Sequencing was carried out using blood. Receptors originate from a girl between 5 and 17 years old with multiple sclerosis.

This clonotype was counted a few times. V gene TRBV5-6 combines with J gene TRBJ2-6, with 8 bases fitting TRBD1. The CDR3 length is 19 residues. Germline CDR1 and CDR2: SGHDT and YYEEEE. V lost 4 bases, J lost 3 bases, and 15 bases stayed unmatched. The CDR3 loop is CASSRTAGGRSGGANVLTF. CDR3 coding DNA: TGTGCCAGCAGCCGAACCGCAGGGGGCCGATCCGGTGGGGCCAACGTCCTGACTTTC.

This clonotype was seen only a few times. The chain uses TRBV20-1 and TRBJ2-4; 11 bases are a match to TRBD2. V dropped 3 bases and J dropped 8; count of bases not matched to a gene: 6. The germline gives CDR1 DFQATT, CDR2 SNEGSKA (reference sequence). The CDR3 covers 14 residues. CDR3 DNA: TGCAGTGCTAGGACTAGCGGGATCGGGTACATTCAGTACTTC. Amino acids: CSARTSGIGYIQYF.

This rearrangement joins TRBV4-3 to TRBJ2-1, with D perhaps matching TRBD2 (5 bases). This CDR3 is 14 amino acids long. Germline CDR1 is LGHNA and CDR2 is YSLEER. Trimming removed 1 base from V and 5 bases from J, with 9 bases in between. This CDR3 is CASSQGRANNEQFF. DNA of the CDR3: TGCGCCAGCAGCCAAGGGCGGGCCAACAATGAGCAGTTCTTC.

This clonotype was counted ten times or more. This sequence joins TRBV29-1 and TRBJ2-7, with 8 bases that match TRBD1. The CDR3 loop spans 14 amino acids. In germline, CDR1 is SQVTM, CDR2 ANQGSEA. V lost 6 bases to trimming and J lost 2 bases; unmatched junction nucleotides: 9. CDR3 sequence: CSVLTGAQPYEQYF. In nucleotides, the CDR3 is TGCAGCGTCCTGACAGGGGCCCAGCCCTACGAGCAGTACTTC.

CDR3 amino acids: CASSKGRAGDQETQYF. CDR3 coding DNA: TGTGCCAGCAGCAAAGGACGAGCGGGGGACCAAGAGACCCAGTACTTC. The rearrangement links TRBV7-2 to TRBJ2-5; TRBD2 aligns across 8 bases. Germline trimming cut 5 bases from V and 0 bases from J; bases unmatched to any gene: 8. The germline CDR1 and CDR2 sequences are SGHTA and FQGNSA. The length of the CDR3 is 16 residues.

The rearrangement links TRBV15 to TRBJ1-2, with TRBD1 as a possible D gene (6 bases). Germline V CDR1 and CDR2: LNHNV, YYDKDF (reference sequence). The CDR3 extends over 15 amino acids. Trimming left V 3 bases short and J 2 bases short, with 13 bases between. The CDR3 region is CATSSLRGANYGYTF. CDR3 in DNA: TGTGCCACCAGCAGTTTACGGGGGGCAAACTATGGCTACACCTTC.

The chain employs TRBV7-9 and TRBJ1-4; D not certain. Trimming cost V 5 bases and J 1 base, with 11 bases left between them. Germline loops: CDR1 SEHNR, CDR2 FQNEAQ (reference sequence). This CDR3 is built from 15 residues. In nucleotides, the CDR3 is TGTGCCAGCAGCCCCCCCAGCGTAACTAATGAAAAACTGTTTTTT. Residues: CASSPPSVTNEKLFF.

The J gene is TRBJ2-3, the V gene TRBV2; tentative D call: TRBD2 (6 bases). Germline CDR1 and CDR2: SNHLY and FYNNEI. The CDR3 consists of 15 residues. The ends were cut back, 6 bases at V and 6 bases at J, with 19 bases in the middle. This chain's CDR3 is CASSPQGGTTDTQYF. The CDR3 nucleotides read TGTGCCAGCAGCCCCCAGGGAGGCACGACGGATACGCAGTATTTT.

The chain is built from TRBV9 and TRBJ2-2; 8 bases map to TRBD2. The germline gives CDR1 SGDLS, CDR2 YYNGEE. The CDR3 is 16 amino acids. Unmatched junction bases numbered 6, after V lost 0 bases and J lost 5 bases. CDR3 nucleotide sequence: TGTGCCAGCAGCGTAGCTCGAGTAGCGGGAACCGGGGAGCTGTTTTTT. The encoded protein is CASSVARVAGTGELFF. The variable domain in full, completed from reference TRBV9 and TRBJ2-2, reads DSGVTQTPKHLITATGQRVTLRCSPRSGDLSVYWYQQSLDQGLQFLIQYYNGEERAKGNILERFSAQQFPDLHSELNLSSLELGDSALYFCASSVARVAGTGELFFGEGSRLTVL.

This clonotype was observed a few times. The rearrangement uses TRBV6-5 and TRBJ2-5; 9 positions match TRBD2. This CDR3 comprises 15 residues. V lost 5 bases and J lost 7; bases outside the gene matches: 11. The V gene's germline CDR1 is MNHEY and CDR2 SVGAGI. CDR3 region: CASSPAGGSGRTQYF. CDR3 nucleotides: TGTGCCAGCAGTCCTGCGGGGGGTAGCGGGAGGACCCAGTACTTC.

With regard to this clonotype: The conserved phenylalanine or tryptophan normally closing the CDR3 is absent here, so this likely arose from a read error. This rearrangement joins TRBV3-1 to TRBJ2-5; no clear D gene. The CDR3 loop spans 16 amino acids. Germline CDR1 LGHDT, CDR2 YNNKEL (reference sequence). Trimming shortened V by 2 bases and J by 0 bases, and 13 bases separated the two germline ends. The CDR3 sequence: CASSQNQLEYQETQYC. The CDR3 DNA sequence: TGTGCCAGCAGCCAAAACCAACTGGAGTACCAAGAGACCCAGTACTGC.

This clonotype was seen a few times. The chain links TRBV20-1 to TRBJ2-3; TRBD2 aligns across 9 bases. Germline loops: CDR1 DFQATT, CDR2 SNEGSKA (reference sequence). Trimming cost V 5 bases and J 2 bases; bases outside gene matches: 8. This CDR3 contains 15 residues. The CDR3 here is CSAPTTSGYTDTQYF. The CDR3 nucleotides are TGCAGTGCTCCGACGACTAGCGGATACACAGATACGCAGTATTTT.

This clonotype was observed once. The chain is built from TRBV4-3 and TRBJ1-4; 9 nucleotides align to TRBD1. After removal of 9 bases from V and 2 bases from J, the junction contained 7 bases not matched to a gene. Looked up from germline, CDR1 is LGHNA and CDR2 is YSLEER. This CDR3 has 15 amino acids. CDR3 region: CARSDRGKTNEKLFF. CDR3 sequence (DNA): TGCGCCAGAAGCGACAGGGGGAAGACTAATGAAAAACTGTTTTTT.

This rearrangement joins TRBV20-1 to TRBJ1-6; no clear D. Germline V CDR1 and CDR2: DFQATT, SNEGSKA (reference sequence). The CDR3 sequence is 18 residues long. The V end was cut by 1 base, the J end by 0 bases, with 16 bases between. CDR3 sequence reads: CSARVRGRPSSYNSPLHF. In DNA form, the CDR3 reads TGCAGTGCTAGAGTTCGTGGCAGGCCGAGCTCCTATAATTCACCCCTCCACTTT.

This clonotype has just one count. Sequence at one end of the junction differs from germline and may be a read error. V usage is TRBV11-2 and J usage is TRBJ2-2; the D gene is possibly TRBD2 (6 bases). CDR1 and CDR2 (germline): SGHAT, FQNNGV. The CDR3 loop spans 15 amino acids. The CDR3 bases are TGTGCCAGCAGCTTCGGGACGGACTACACCGGGGAGCGGTTTTTT. This translates into CASSFGTDYTGERFF. Complete variable domain (other parts from reference TRBV11-2 and TRBJ2-2): EAGVAQSPRYKIIEKRQSVAFWCNPISGHATLYWYQQILGQGPKLLIQFQNNGVVDDSQLPKDRFSAERLKGVDSTLKIQPAKLEDSAVYLCASSFGTDYTGERFFGEGSRLTVL.

The DNA for the CDR3 is TGCAGCGTTCGAATCCGGGACAGGTTTCTCTCCTACGAGCAGTACTTC. This codes for CSVRIRDRFLSYEQYF. This rearrangement joins TRBV29-1 to TRBJ2-7; 8 bases match TRBD1. Germline V gives CDR1 SQVTM, CDR2 ANQGSEA. V shed 5 bases and J 0 bases; nucleotides not matched to a gene: 12. The CDR3 contains 16 residues.

This clonotype was recorded a few times. V gene TRBV20-1 combines with J gene TRBJ2-7; D gene unclear. Germline values: CDR1 DFQATT, CDR2 SNEGSKA (reference sequence). With 4 bases removed from V and 2 bases from J, the gap between germline ends came to 9 bases. The CDR3 consists of 12 residues. The CDR3 coding sequence is TGCAGTGCTAAAAGTACCGCCTACGAGCAGTACTTC. Protein: CSAKSTAYEQYF.

This clonotype has just a few counts. CDR3 loop: CASSFTLGQYEQYF. The CDR3 region has the DNA TGTGCCAGCAGCTTCACACTTGGACAGTACGAGCAGTACTTC. The chain couples TRBV7-2 to TRBJ2-7, with TRBD1 as a possible D gene (6 bases). CDR1 SGHTA and CDR2 FQGNSA come from the germline V gene. CDR3 length equals 14 residues. V lost 3 bases, J lost 4 bases, and 13 bases lay in between.

The chain links TRBV7-8 to TRBJ2-7; TRBD2 might be the D (5 bases). The CDR3 has 18 amino acids. CDR1 is SGHVS and CDR2 is FQNEAQ in the germline V gene. V lost 4 bases and J 7 bases, leaving 29 bases between the germline ends. CDR3 nucleotide sequence: TGTGCCAGCAGCTCCAGGACGGGGATTTCCCCCGGGATGGGGGAGCAGTACTTC. This translates into CASSSRTGISPGMGEQYF.

This clonotype was detected only a few times. J is TRBJ2-7 and V is TRBV12-3 or TRBV12-4, with TRBD2 matching over 11 bases. The CDR3 is 16 residues long. The V gene end was trimmed by 6 bases and the J gene end by 5 bases; junction bases not matched to a gene: 12. The CDR3: CASSNLAGGPLDEQYF. The CDR3 DNA is TGTGCCAGCAGCAACTTAGCGGGAGGGCCCCTCGACGAGCAGTACTTC.

The CDR3 reads CATTLTSGAPYEQYF. For the CDR3, the DNA is TGTGCCACTACATTGACTAGCGGGGCCCCCTACGAGCAGTACTTC. The rearrangement uses TRBV6-2 or TRBV6-3 and TRBJ2-7, with TRBD2 matching over 11 bases. The CDR3 covers 15 residues. The junction had 10 bases not matched to a gene; V was cut back by 10 bases and J by 2 bases. Germline V lookup: CDR1 MNHEY, CDR2 SVGEGT.

In its sample, this clonotype was seen many times. This chain links TRBV20-1 with TRBJ1-2; D not resolved. Germline CDR1 reads DFQATT; CDR2 reads SNEGSKA (reference sequence). V was pared by 6 bases and J by 5 bases, with 16 bases between. This CDR3 contains 13 residues. CDR3 residues: CSATLLDGYGYTF. CDR3 coding DNA: TGCAGTGCAACCCTCCTGGACGGATATGGCTACACCTTC.

The CDR3 coding sequence is TGCGCCAGCAGCCAAGATTTGACGGGAGATTACTACTACGAGCAGTACTTC. This codes for CASSQDLTGDYYYEQYF. The rearrangement links TRBV4-3 to TRBJ2-7, with a tentative D call TRBD2 (6 bases). Trimming took 0 bases from V and 3 from J, leaving 18 bases between them. In germline, CDR1 is LGHNA, CDR2 YSLEER. There are 17 residues in the CDR3.

This clonotype was recorded a few times. The gene calls are TRBV20-1 and TRBJ2-7, with D unresolved. Trimming removed 1 base from V and 2 bases from J, with 9 bases in between. This CDR3 is built from 13 residues. Looked up from germline, CDR1 is DFQATT and CDR2 is SNEGSKA (reference sequence). CDR3 in DNA: TGCAGTGCTAGAGGCCCGAAAGCCTACGAGCAGTACTTC. Translating it yields CSARGPKAYEQYF.

This clonotype came up a few times. The genes are TRBV3-1 and TRBJ1-2; TRBD1 matches 7 bases. V gave up 4 bases and J gave up 6 bases; unmatched junction bases: 8. The CDR3 contains 14 residues. From germline, CDR1 is LGHDT and CDR2 YNNKEL (reference sequence). In nucleotides, the CDR3 is TGTGCCAGCAGCCCTCAGACAGGGTCGGATGGCTACACCTTC. Protein sequence: CASSPQTGSDGYTF.

This clonotype showed up just a few times. The chain couples TRBV27 to TRBJ2-5; D perhaps matches TRBD2 (5 bases). V shed 3 bases and J shed 4 bases, with 9 bases lying between them. This CDR3 is 13 amino acids long. The germline V gene has CDR1 MNHEY and CDR2 SMNVEV (reference sequence). CDR3 sequence: CASSLSGLETQYF. CDR3 coding DNA: TGTGCCAGCAGTTTGTCGGGGTTAGAGACCCAGTACTTC.

This chain joins TRBV6-5 and TRBJ1-1; weak D call: TRBD1 (5 bases). With 9 bases removed from V and 1 base from J, the gap between germline ends came to 18 bases. CDR1 and CDR2 from the germline V gene are MNHEY and SVGAGI. The CDR3 sequence is 15 residues long. The CDR3 DNA is TGTGCCAGTATTTACTTATCAGGGAGGAACACTGAAGCTTTCTTT. Residues: CASIYLSGRNTEAFF.

CDR3 in DNA: TGTGCCAGCATGCCCGGGACTAGCGGGATCCACTCTGGGGCCAACGTCCTGACTTTC. Protein sequence: CASMPGTSGIHSGANVLTF. The chain carries TRBV7-9 and TRBJ2-6, with 13 positions matching TRBD2. Germline V gene data show CDR1 as SEHNR and CDR2 as FQNEAQ (reference sequence). The V gene end was trimmed by 7 bases and the J gene end by 0 bases; junction bases not matched to a gene: 9. The length of the CDR3 is 19 residues.

The rearrangement links TRBV5-1 to TRBJ2-7; D assignment may be TRBD1 or TRBD2 (6 bases each). V was pared by 1 base and J by 3 bases, with 14 bases between. The CDR3 sequence is 15 residues long. Looked up from germline, CDR1 is SGHRS and CDR2 is YFSETQ. This CDR3 is CASSLRGARGYEQYF. CDR3 in DNA: TGCGCCAGCAGCTTGAGGGGGGCCCGAGGCTACGAGCAGTACTTC.

This clonotype was seen a handful of times. V gene TRBV4-3 combines with J gene TRBJ2-7; D is unresolved. Per germline, CDR1 LGHNA and CDR2 YSLEER. Trimming took off 0 bases at V and 3 bases at J, with 15 bases between the two ends. CDR3 length: 16 residues. CDR3 coding DNA: TGCGCCAGCAGCCAAGATCTCAGACAAGACTTCTACGAGCAGTACTTC. This sequence encodes CASSQDLRQDFYEQYF.

The J gene is TRBJ2-7, the V gene TRBV6-1; 10 bases line up with TRBD1. This CDR3 region has 13 residues. Trimming at V came to 6 bases and at J to 10 bases, leaving 9 bases not matched to a gene. Germline assignment: CDR1 MNHNS and CDR2 SASEGT. The CDR3 region is CASRRPGQGSQYF. The CDR3 DNA is TGTGCCAGCAGACGTCCGGGACAGGGGTCCCAGTACTTC.